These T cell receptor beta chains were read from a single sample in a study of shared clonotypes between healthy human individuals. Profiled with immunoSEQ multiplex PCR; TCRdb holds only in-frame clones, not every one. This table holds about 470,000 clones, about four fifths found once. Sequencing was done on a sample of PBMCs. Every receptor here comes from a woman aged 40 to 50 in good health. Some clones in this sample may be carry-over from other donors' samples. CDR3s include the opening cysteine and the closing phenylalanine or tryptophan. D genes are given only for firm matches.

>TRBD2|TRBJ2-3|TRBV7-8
CASSLRDYHTDTQYF
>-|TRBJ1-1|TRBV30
CAWSRVNTEAFF
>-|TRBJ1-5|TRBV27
CASSFRGYSNQPQHF
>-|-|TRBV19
CASSIQGSLEQYF
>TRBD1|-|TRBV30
CAWNRGYEQYF
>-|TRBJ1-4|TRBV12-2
CASRKQGFFFGKLFF
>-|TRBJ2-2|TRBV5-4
CASRLAGNTGELFF
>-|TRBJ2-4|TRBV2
CASSEGGLAKNIQYF
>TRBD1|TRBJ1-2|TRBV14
CASSPQGGSLNYGYTF
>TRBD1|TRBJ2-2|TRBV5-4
CASRGQAAGELFF
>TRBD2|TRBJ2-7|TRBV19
CASSTAGGSYEQYF
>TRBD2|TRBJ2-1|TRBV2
CASSNLLAGGYNEQFF
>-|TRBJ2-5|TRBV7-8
CASSNMLQETQYF
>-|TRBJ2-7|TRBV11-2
CASSLQGSYEQYF
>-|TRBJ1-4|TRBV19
CASSRRGGGDAEKLFF
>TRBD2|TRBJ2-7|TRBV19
CASSDSGRSAYEQYF
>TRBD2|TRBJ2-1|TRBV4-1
CASSQVGTSGREYNEQFF
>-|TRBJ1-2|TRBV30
CAWSRQPNYGYTF
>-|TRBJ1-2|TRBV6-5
CASSYSWKGDYGYTF
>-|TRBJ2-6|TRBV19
CASSIPGAGANVLTF
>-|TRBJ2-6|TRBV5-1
CASSGTGPLGGANVLTF
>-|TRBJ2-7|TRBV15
CATSPEGVGYEQYF
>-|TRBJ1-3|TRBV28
CASSQPVRAQGNTIYF
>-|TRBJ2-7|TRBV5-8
CASSWPGYEQYF
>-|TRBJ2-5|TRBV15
CATREGLAVETQYF
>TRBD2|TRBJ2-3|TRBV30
CAWRLAGVTDTQYF
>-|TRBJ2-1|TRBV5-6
CASSLVQANEQFF
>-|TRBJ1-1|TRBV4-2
CASSPSLGTKKPNTEAFF
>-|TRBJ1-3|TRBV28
CASSLVKGNTIYF
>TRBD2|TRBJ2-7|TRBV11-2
CASSPRASGDYEQYF
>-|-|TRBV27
CASSLKPSYEQYF
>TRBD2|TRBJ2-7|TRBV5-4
CASSLGREIPEQYF
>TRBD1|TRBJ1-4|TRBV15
CATSRDRTNEKLFF
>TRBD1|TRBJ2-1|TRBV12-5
CASGLKQGALFNEQFF
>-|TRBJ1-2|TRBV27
CASSRGDGTYGYTF
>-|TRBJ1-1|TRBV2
CASSGGNTEAFF
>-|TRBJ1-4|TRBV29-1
CSVVGGNEKLFF
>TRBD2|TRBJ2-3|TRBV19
CASSIDSGRTDTQYF
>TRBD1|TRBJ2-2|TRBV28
CASSLDRAPGELFF
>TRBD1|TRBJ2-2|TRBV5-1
CASSLETGDTGELFF
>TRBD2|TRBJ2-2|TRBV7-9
CASSRGTSDVGELFF
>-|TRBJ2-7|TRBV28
CASSSLPRAAPYEQYF
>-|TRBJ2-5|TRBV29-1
CSVLTSWETQYF
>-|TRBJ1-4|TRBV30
CAQEGDGREKLFF
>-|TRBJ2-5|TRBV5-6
CASSWGRPQETQYF
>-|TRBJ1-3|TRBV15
CATSRDYVRVNTIYF
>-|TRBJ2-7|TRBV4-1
CASSQAPGTWKPYEQYF
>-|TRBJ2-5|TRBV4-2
CASSQDWTRQETQYF
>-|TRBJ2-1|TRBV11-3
CASSLGAGSREQFF
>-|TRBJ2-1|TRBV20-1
CSAWLNNEQFF
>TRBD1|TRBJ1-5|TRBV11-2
CASSTHRGLECNQPQHF
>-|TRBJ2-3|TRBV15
CATSQVARGTDTQYF
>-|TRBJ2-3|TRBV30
CAWLSTDTQYF
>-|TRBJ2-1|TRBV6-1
CASSARGTYNEQFF
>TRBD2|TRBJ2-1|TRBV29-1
CSNSGNGPEQFF